These 23 T cell receptor beta chains originate from one sample sequenced in a study of OX40 agonist ivuxolimab in advanced cancers. Sequenced by immunoSEQ multiplex PCR; TCRdb stores in-frame clones only, minus some. This table holds about 57,000 clones, about 87% found once. The sample here was CD4+ or CD8+ T cells sorted from blood, taken in a trial of the OX40 agonist ivuxolimab. Receptors originate from an adult with an advanced solid tumor such as melanoma, head and neck, liver or kidney cancer.

V gene TRBV19 combines with J gene TRBJ2-4; D remains unclear. Trimming pared 3 bases from V and 7 bases from J, leaving 4 bases between. The CDR3 spans 11 residues. Germline assignment: CDR1 LNHDA and CDR2 SQIVND (reference sequence). The CDR3 loop is CASSMGNIQYF. CDR3 DNA: TGTGCCAGTAGTATGGGTAACATTCAGTACTTC.

This clone was counted only a few times. The chain uses TRBV9 and TRBJ1-6; D call uncertain. The CDR3 has 14 amino acids. Deletions cut 2 bases from V and 7 bases from J, with 10 bases between. Germline lookup yields CDR1 SGDLS and CDR2 YYNGEE. CDR3 residues: CASSVRAGNSPLHF. For the CDR3, the DNA is TGTGCCAGCAGCGTTCGGGCGGGGAATTCACCCCTCCACTTT.

This clone was counted a single time. The J gene is TRBJ2-1, the V gene TRBV7-2; TRBD1 is a possible D gene (5 bases). CDR3 size: 15 residues. Per the germline V gene, CDR1 is SGHTA and CDR2 is FQGNSA. V lost 1 base to trimming and J lost 0 bases, with 7 bases between them. The CDR3, as DNA: TGTGCCAGCAGCTTAGACAGGAGCTCCTACAATGAGCAGTTCTTC. It codes for CASSLDRSSYNEQFF.

This chain joins TRBV18 and TRBJ2-3, with D unclear. The CDR3 extends over 15 amino acids. From germline, CDR1 is KGHSH and CDR2 LQKENI. Trimming removed 1 base from V and 0 bases from J, with 8 bases in between. CDR3 in amino acids: CASSPQTSSTDTQYF. CDR3 nucleotide sequence: TGTGCCAGCTCACCACAGACTTCTAGCACAGATACGCAGTATTTT. Full variable domain (missing parts from reference TRBV18 and TRBJ2-3): NAGVMQNPRHLVRRRGQEARLRCSPMKGHSHVYWYRQLPEEGLKFMVYLQKENIIDESGMPKERFSAEFPKEGPSILRIQQVVRGDSAAYFCASSPQTSSTDTQYFGPGTRLTVL.

The J gene is TRBJ1-4, the V gene TRBV18; 8 bases map to TRBD1. The CDR3 loop spans 15 amino acids. Germline-derived CDR1 and CDR2 are KGHSH and LQKENI. V was clipped by 2 bases and J by 4 bases; unmatched bases: 3. The CDR3 protein is CASSPDRGGNEKLFF. CDR3 nucleotides: TGTGCCAGCTCACCAGACAGGGGCGGTAATGAAAAACTGTTTTTT.

This clone was picked up a small number of times. The genes are TRBV4-3 and TRBJ1-5; TRBD1 matches at 9 bases. The V and J ends lost 0 bases and 4 bases, in that order; junction bases with no gene match: 4. Germline V lookup: CDR1 LGHNA, CDR2 YSLEER. The CDR3 is 16 residues long. CDR3 coding DNA: TGCGCCAGCAGCCAAGAACCGGGACAGGGAAATCAGCCCCAGCATTTT. It specifies CASSQEPGQGNQPQHF.

This chain connects TRBV27 to TRBJ2-3; D perhaps matches TRBD2 (5 bases). Germline values: CDR1 MNHEY, CDR2 SMNVEV (reference sequence). V was shortened by 4 bases and J by 1 base, with 12 bases between the two germline ends. This CDR3 has 15 residues. CDR3 loop: CASSSELEGTDTQYF. The DNA for the CDR3 is TGTGCCAGCAGTTCCGAACTGGAGGGCACAGATACGCAGTATTTT.

The rearrangement links TRBV9 to TRBJ2-7; 10 bases map to TRBD1. Germline CDR1 reads SGDLS; CDR2 reads YYNGEE. V shed 4 bases, J shed 2 bases, and the junction held 3 bases outside the gene matches. This CDR3 spans 14 amino acids. CDR3 sequence (DNA): TGTGCCAGCAGCACGGGACAGGGGACCTACGAGCAGTACTTC. Protein sequence: CASSTGQGTYEQYF.

The chain has TRBV5-1 and TRBJ2-7; D may be TRBD2 (6 bases). V lost 2 bases and J 3 bases, leaving 12 bases between the germline ends. This CDR3 has 14 residues. Germline CDR1 and CDR2: SGHRS and YFSETQ. In nucleotides, the CDR3 is TGCGCCAGCAGCTTTTTAAGGGGAGGCTACGAGCAGTACTTC. This encodes CASSFLRGGYEQYF.

The chain employs TRBV5-1 and TRBJ2-3; 7 bases match TRBD1. The CDR3 is 16 amino acids. V shed 4 bases and J 0 bases; nucleotides not matched to a gene: 8. Germline V CDR1 and CDR2: SGHRS, YFSETQ. The CDR3, as DNA: TGCGCCAGCAGCGTCGGGACAGACTCTAGCACAGATACGCAGTATTTT. Translating it yields CASSVGTDSSTDTQYF.

Only a few counts were recorded for this clone. The chain links TRBV19 to TRBJ1-1; D is uncertain. Germline V lookup: CDR1 LNHDA, CDR2 SQIVND (reference sequence). The length of the CDR3 is 16 residues. Trimming removed 2 bases from V and 1 base from J, with 14 bases in between. CDR3 loop: CASSIRRWEQNTEAFF. DNA for the CDR3: TGTGCCAGTAGTATACGCCGGTGGGAGCAGAACACTGAAGCTTTCTTT.

The rearrangement uses TRBV5-1 and TRBJ1-2, with unresolved D. The V gene's germline CDR1 is SGHRS and CDR2 YFSETQ. V was pared by 0 bases and J by 12 bases, with 18 bases between. CDR3 size: 14 residues. The CDR3 loop is CASSLELGVYSDTF. In nucleotides, the CDR3 is TGCGCCAGCAGCTTGGAATTGGGAGTCTATTCTGACACCTTC.

The V gene is TRBV5-4, the J gene TRBJ2-5, with a weak D call TRBD2 (5 bases). This CDR3 has 14 residues. V was cut by 1 base and J by 2 bases, with 9 bases left in between. The germline V gene encodes CDR1 SGHNT and CDR2 YYREEE (reference sequence). CDR3 sequence reads: CASSLWRAQETQYF. CDR3 in DNA: TGTGCCAGCAGCTTGTGGCGGGCGCAAGAGACCCAGTACTTC.

The genes are TRBV7-9 and TRBJ2-5; D unresolved. V was cut by 3 bases and J by 5 bases, with 10 bases left in between. The CDR3 extends over 13 amino acids. Germline CDR1 SEHNR, CDR2 FQNEAQ (reference sequence). The CDR3 here is CASSFRSLETQYF. CDR3 nucleotide sequence: TGTGCCAGCAGCTTTAGAAGTTTGGAGACCCAGTACTTC.

The gene calls are TRBV7-9 and TRBJ2-2, with 7 nucleotides matching TRBD1. The V gene's germline CDR1 is SEHNR and CDR2 FQNEAQ (reference sequence). The CDR3 consists of 13 residues. V dropped 2 bases and J dropped 6; count of bases not matched to a gene: 0. CDR3 amino acids: CASSLQGAGELFF. In nucleotides, the CDR3 is TGTGCCAGCAGCTTACAGGGGGCCGGGGAGCTGTTTTTT.

The gene calls are TRBV7-2 and TRBJ1-2; D is ambiguous. V dropped 0 bases and J dropped 8 bases, with 13 bases sitting between them. The CDR3 totals 14 residues. Per the germline V gene, CDR1 is SGHTA and CDR2 is FQGNSA. CDR3 loop: CASSLAVPVGGYTF. The CDR3 DNA follows: TGTGCCAGCAGCTTAGCGGTACCGGTAGGGGGCTACACCTTC.

The chain carries TRBV7-8 and TRBJ2-4; possibly TRBD1 or TRBD2 for D (5 bases each). Per the germline V gene, CDR1 is SGHVS and CDR2 is FQNEAQ. This CDR3 is built from 17 residues. Trimming shortened V by 2 bases and J by 6 bases, and 20 bases separated the two germline ends. CDR3 DNA sequence: TGTGCCAGCAGCTTACCTCGACGGGGCCACGAGGGAAACATTCAGTACTTC. Translated: CASSLPRRGHEGNIQYF. Full variable domain (remainder filled in from reference TRBV7-8 and TRBJ2-4): GAGVSQSPRYKVAKRGQDVALRCDPISGHVSLFWYQQALGQGPEFLTYFQNEAQLDKSGLPSDRFFAERPEGSVSTLKIQRTQQEDSAVYLCASSLPRRGHEGNIQYFGAGTRLSVL.

The chain employs TRBV28 and TRBJ1-2, with D maybe TRBD1 (5 bases). The CDR3 spans 16 residues. Trimming left V 6 bases short and J 6 bases short, with 23 bases between. CDR1 MDHEN and CDR2 SYDVKM come from the germline V gene. This chain's CDR3 is CASRSSGQGLSDGYTF. The CDR3 nucleotides are TGTGCCAGCAGGTCGAGTGGGCAGGGACTGTCGGATGGCTACACCTTC.

J is TRBJ2-4 and V is TRBV5-4, with 10 nucleotides matching TRBD1. The J segment lost 7 bases and the V segment lost 3 bases, leaving 4 bases of the junction unmatched. Germline CDR1 is SGHNT and CDR2 is YYREEE (reference sequence). The CDR3 length is 14 residues. The CDR3 DNA sequence: TGTGCCAGCAGCTCGGGACAGGGGTTGAACATTCAGTACTTC. Amino acid sequence: CASSSGQGLNIQYF.

CDR3 sequence reads: CASNLRRFHEQYF. In DNA form, the CDR3 reads TGTGCCAGCAACTTACGGAGGTTCCACGAGCAGTACTTC. V and J are TRBV6-1 and TRBJ2-7, with D possibly being TRBD2 (5 bases). The CDR3 loop spans 13 amino acids. Per the germline V gene, CDR1 is MNHNS and CDR2 is SASEGT. V gave up 7 bases and J gave up 5 bases, with 15 bases separating them.

The gene calls are TRBV27 and TRBJ2-1; a weak D match, TRBD2 (6 bases). Germline CDR1 MNHEY, CDR2 SMNVEV (reference sequence). The length of the CDR3 is 14 residues. Deletions cut 6 bases from V and 3 bases from J, with 12 bases between. Written as DNA, the CDR3 is TGTGCCAGCAGCATTGGCGGGGTCTACAATGAGCAGTTCTTC. Protein: CASSIGGVYNEQFF.

The genes are TRBV19 and TRBJ2-5, with D possibly matching TRBD2 (5 bases). Trimming left V 3 bases short and J 4 bases short, with 9 bases between. Germline assignment: CDR1 LNHDA and CDR2 SQIVND (reference sequence). This CDR3 contains 13 residues. CDR3 nucleotides: TGTGCCAGTAGTATTGAGGGTAGAGAGACCCAGTACTTC. Translated: CASSIEGRETQYF.

The chain has TRBV5-1 and TRBJ1-2, with 7 bases fitting TRBD1. Trimming at V came to 0 bases and at J to 7 bases, leaving 3 bases not matched to a gene. Germline CDR1 is SGHRS and CDR2 is YFSETQ. The CDR3 spans 13 residues. In DNA form, the CDR3 reads TGCGCCAGCAGCTTGGGGGACAGTCGTGGCTACACCTTC. This encodes CASSLGDSRGYTF.